This TCR beta chain was captured in a study of T cell changes during pregnancy in multiple sclerosis. The CDR3 runs 18 residues. Germline lookup yields CDR1 SGHNT and CDR2 YYREEE (reference sequence). The trim removed 4 bases at V and 3 bases at J, leaving 14 bases unmatched. The method was immunoSEQ multiplex PCR; TCRdb's version includes in-frame clones alone and lacks a portion of them. The sample carries 50,000 to 60,000 clones, around 90% recorded once. This sequence was found in a female donor with multiple sclerosis, enrolled in a pregnancy study. The chain carries TRBV5-4 and TRBJ2-7, with 12 bases identical to TRBD2. The material was CD4+ T cells from peripheral blood mononuclear cells, obtained in the second trimester of pregnancy. CDR3: CASSLPQLAGGIDYEQYF. The CDR3 bases are TGTGCCAGCAGCCTCCCCCAACTAGCGGGAGGTATAGACTACGAGCAGTACTTC.